The 26 T cell receptor beta chains reported below all come from one sample, sequenced in a study of blood T cell repertoires in COVID-19. Clones were sequenced by immunoSEQ multiplex PCR, and TCRdb holds only the in-frame ones, with some missing. Seen here are 200,000 to 250,000 clones, less than 90% observed once, and the top ten hold approximately 6.6%. Sequencing used PBMCs or T cells enriched from blood (not recorded which). The receptor set was obtained from a woman aged 40 to 49 who had recovered from COVID-19.

The rearrangement uses TRBV6-5 and TRBJ1-3, with 7 bases fitting TRBD1. V trimming: 5 bases; J trimming: 4 bases; junction bases outside the gene matches: 5. CDR1 and CDR2 (germline): MNHEY, SVGAGI. This CDR3 has 14 amino acids. The chain's CDR3 is CASSPTGTGNTIYF. As DNA, the CDR3 is TGTGCCAGCAGTCCGACAGGGACGGGAAACACCATATATTTT.

The chain employs TRBV6-1 and TRBJ2-7, with a possible D match to TRBD1 (6 bases). Germline V lookup: CDR1 MNHNS, CDR2 SASEGT. With 3 bases removed from V and 4 bases from J, the gap between germline ends came to 13 bases. The CDR3 runs to 14 residues. CDR3 DNA: TGTGCCAGCAGTGAGGGGGTGGGGGCTTACGAGCAGTACGTC. Translation gives CASSEGVGAYEQYV.

This clone was observed once. V is TRBV6-2 or TRBV6-3 and J is TRBJ2-5; D call uncertain. Trimming shortened V by 2 bases and J by 2 bases, and 9 bases separated the two germline ends. Germline V gene sequence: CDR1 MNHEY, CDR2 SVGEGT. CDR3 length equals 14 residues. CDR3 sequence reads: CASSYAWSQETQYF. The CDR3 nucleotides are TGTGCCAGCAGTTACGCCTGGAGTCAAGAGACCCAGTACTTC.

This clone was observed a single time. The chain joins TRBV28 to TRBJ1-4; the match to TRBD1 covers 9 bases. The germline gives CDR1 MDHEN, CDR2 SYDVKM. Losses at the gene ends were 6 bases for V and 7 bases for J; bases not matched to a gene: 3. The CDR3 runs to 13 residues. CDR3 in amino acids: CASRTGGREKLFF. Here the CDR3 DNA reads TGTGCCAGCAGGACAGGGGGTCGTGAAAAACTGTTTTTT.

The chain recombines TRBV9 with TRBJ1-6; 11 nucleotides agree with TRBD1. Trimming took 2 bases from V and 12 from J; bases not matched to a gene: 4. Germline-derived CDR1 and CDR2 are SGDLS and YYNGEE. The CDR3 spans 14 residues. Written as DNA, the CDR3 is TGTGCCAGCAGCGTGGGGACAGGGGGGAGACCCCTCCACTTT. This gives the protein CASSVGTGGRPLHF. Supplemented by reference TRBV9 and TRBJ1-6, the full variable domain reads DSGVTQTPKHLITATGQRVTLRCSPRSGDLSVYWYQQSLDQGLQFLIQYYNGEERAKGNILERFSAQQFPDLHSELNLSSLELGDSALYFCASSVGTGGRPLHFGNGTRLTVT.

CDR3 region: CATSRAPRGDEQYF. In nucleotides, the CDR3 is TGTGCCACCAGCAGAGCGCCTCGGGGAGACGAGCAGTACTTC. This chain joins TRBV15 and TRBJ2-7; possible D gene TRBD2, 5 bases. The CDR3 is 14 residues long. Trimming removed 1 base at V and 5 bases at J, with 12 bases between. Germline V CDR1 and CDR2: LNHNV, YYDKDF (reference sequence).

J is TRBJ1-2 and V is TRBV10-1; TRBD1 agrees at 7 bases. The V segment lost 0 bases and the J segment 7 bases; nucleotides outside the gene matches: 8. The V gene's germline CDR1 is WNHNN and CDR2 SYGVQD (reference sequence). The CDR3 has 15 amino acids. Here the CDR3 reads CASSESSQGISGYTF. The CDR3 nucleotides are TGCGCCAGCAGTGAGTCGTCACAGGGGATAAGTGGCTACACCTTC.

The V call is TRBV19, the J call TRBJ1-1, with TRBD1 matching 9 bases. The CDR3 spans 14 residues. With 7 bases clipped from V and 1 base from J, the junction kept 4 bases outside the gene matches. Germline values: CDR1 LNHDA, CDR2 SQIVND (reference sequence). The CDR3 protein is CASILQGANTEAFF. The CDR3 DNA reads as TGTGCCAGTATTCTACAGGGGGCGAACACTGAAGCTTTCTTT.

This clone was detected once. The chain is built from TRBV12-3 or TRBV12-4 and TRBJ1-4; tentatively, D is TRBD1 (6 bases). The CDR3 is 13 amino acids. V lost 5 bases to trimming and J lost 8 bases, with 12 bases between them. CDR3 loop: CASSAYREEKLFF. The DNA of the CDR3 is TGTGCCAGCAGTGCCTACAGGGAGGAAAAACTGTTTTTT.

The chain uses TRBV11-2 and TRBJ1-4, with 7 bases lining up with TRBD1. Germline CDR1 SGHAT, CDR2 FQNNGV. The J segment lost 5 bases and the V segment lost 4 bases, leaving 4 bases of the junction unmatched. This CDR3 is built from 14 residues. CDR3 in DNA: TGTGCCAGCAGCTCGGGACAGCTGAATGAAAAACTGTTTTTT. Amino acids: CASSSGQLNEKLFF.

The table lists this clone with a few counts. Additional DNA sequences in this sample encode the identical CDR3. The chain has TRBV9 and TRBJ1-4; tentative D call: TRBD1 (5 bases). The CDR3 runs 15 residues. Looked up from germline, CDR1 is SGDLS and CDR2 is YYNGEE. V lost 4 bases to trimming and J lost 0 bases, with 10 bases between them. The CDR3 loop reads CASSLTGATNEKLFF. CDR3 DNA sequence: TGTGCCAGCAGCTTAACAGGTGCAACTAATGAAAAACTGTTTTTT.

This clone has more than one count but fewer than ten. V is TRBV27 and J is TRBJ2-7, with TRBD2 as a possible D gene (6 bases). Germline V gives CDR1 MNHEY, CDR2 SMNVEV (reference sequence). Trimming shortened V by 9 bases and J by 8 bases, and 23 bases separated the two germline ends. This CDR3 spans 14 amino acids. The CDR3 DNA sequence: TGTGCCAGGACGGGACTTCCTTCTGACACACAGCAGTACGTC. It codes for CARTGLPSDTQQYV.

The V call is TRBV7-9, the J call TRBJ2-1; 7 positions agree with TRBD2. CDR1 and CDR2 (germline): SEHNR, FQNEAQ (reference sequence). The CDR3 covers 16 residues. Germline trimming cut 1 base from V and 2 bases from J; bases unmatched to any gene: 5. The CDR3 is CASSLVLAETYNEQFF. The DNA for the CDR3 is TGTGCCAGCAGCTTAGTGCTAGCGGAAACCTACAATGAGCAGTTCTTC.

The genes are TRBV19 and TRBJ2-3, with TRBD1 identical over 7 bases. In germline, CDR1 is LNHDA, CDR2 SQIVND (reference sequence). CDR3 length: 14 amino acids. V lost 6 bases to trimming and J lost 3 bases; unmatched junction nucleotides: 6. The CDR3 spells CASRKGGLTDTQYF. For the CDR3, the DNA is TGTGCCAGTAGAAAAGGGGGCTTGACAGATACGCAGTATTTT.

V is TRBV29-1 and J is TRBJ2-1; weak D call: TRBD1 (6 bases). This CDR3 is built from 14 residues. The germline CDR1 and CDR2 sequences are SQVTM and ANQGSEA. V shed 4 bases and J shed 4 bases, with 14 bases lying between them. The chain's CDR3 is CSVADTGLYNEQFF. The CDR3 nucleotides read TGCAGCGTTGCAGATACAGGGTTATACAATGAGCAGTTCTTC.

This clone was seen a few times. This chain uses TRBV9 with TRBJ2-1, with 10 bases aligning to TRBD1. CDR1 SGDLS and CDR2 YYNGEE come from the germline V gene. The CDR3 is made up of 13 amino acids. V lost 7 bases, J lost 9 bases, and 7 bases stayed unmatched. CDR3 sequence: CASSGQGGVEQFF. CDR3 DNA sequence: TGTGCCAGCTCTGGACAGGGGGGGGTTGAGCAGTTCTTC.

The chain combines TRBV18 with TRBJ2-1; D is possibly TRBD1 (5 bases). CDR1 is KGHSH and CDR2 is LQKENI in the germline V gene. The V and J ends lost 0 bases and 0 bases respectively, with 9 bases between them. This CDR3 has 16 residues. CDR3 sequence (DNA): TGTGCCAGCTCACCACCAGGGGTAACCTCCTACAATGAGCAGTTCTTC. Its translation: CASSPPGVTSYNEQFF.

This clone was picked up a small number of times. This sequence joins TRBV7-3 and TRBJ2-1; D remains ambiguous. CDR3 size: 14 residues. CDR1 is SGHTA and CDR2 is FQGTGA in the germline V gene. The V and J ends lost 2 bases and 3 bases respectively, with 8 bases between them. The CDR3 protein is CASSLRYGYNEQFF. The CDR3 DNA follows: TGTGCCAGCAGCTTACGTTACGGCTACAATGAGCAGTTCTTC.

The chain links TRBV19 to TRBJ1-3; D possibly corresponds to TRBD1 (6 bases). This CDR3 has 13 amino acids. V lost 6 bases and J lost 4, with 10 bases in between. The germline gives CDR1 LNHDA, CDR2 SQIVND (reference sequence). The CDR3 spells CASSSTGGNTIYF. In DNA form, the CDR3 reads TGTGCCAGTAGCTCGACAGGAGGAAACACCATATATTTT.

The chain links TRBV28 to TRBJ2-4; D remains unclear. CDR1 MDHEN and CDR2 SYDVKM come from the germline V gene. Between the trimmed V and J ends, which lost 6 bases and 1 base, there was a span of 4 bases. CDR3 length equals 12 residues. The CDR3 loop reads CASSLAKNIQYF. The CDR3 DNA reads as TGTGCCAGCAGCCTGGCCAAAAACATTCAGTACTTC. The entire variable domain, with the rest obtained from reference TRBV28 and TRBJ2-4, is as follows: DVKVTQSSRYLVKRTGEKVFLECVQDMDHENMFWYRQDPGLGLRLIYFSYDVKMKEKGDIPEGYSVSREKKERFSLILESASTNQTSMYLCASSLAKNIQYFGAGTRLSVL.

The J gene is TRBJ2-7, the V gene TRBV18; 7 nucleotides align to TRBD1. The CDR3 is 14 residues long. J was trimmed by 4 bases and V by 6 bases; bases with no gene match: 9. The V gene's germline CDR1 is KGHSH and CDR2 LQKENI. CDR3 in amino acids: CASSFGPGQYEQYV. As DNA, the CDR3 is TGTGCCAGCTCTTTTGGACCGGGACAGTACGAGCAGTACGTC.

V is TRBV7-9 and J is TRBJ2-1; 9 bases align to TRBD2. CDR1 is SEHNR, CDR2 FQNEAQ, per germline (reference sequence). The CDR3 covers 14 residues. V gave up 4 bases and J gave up 5 bases; unmatched junction bases: 3. The CDR3 protein is CASSSSGRNNEQFF. The CDR3 coding sequence is TGTGCCAGCAGCTCGAGCGGGAGGAACAATGAGCAGTTCTTC. Together with reference TRBV7-9 and TRBJ2-1, the CDR3 gives the full variable domain: DTGVSQNPRHKITKRGQNVTFRCDPISEHNRLYWYRQTLGQGPEFLTYFQNEAQLEKSRLLSDRFSAERPKGSFSTLEIQRTEQGDSAMYLCASSSSGRNNEQFFGPGTRLTVL.

This clone came up once. V and J are TRBV10-3 and TRBJ2-3; TRBD2 aligns across 9 bases. V trimming: 2 bases; J trimming: 2 bases; junction bases outside the gene matches: 2. There are 15 residues in the CDR3. CDR1 is ENHRY and CDR2 is SYGVKD in the germline V gene. CDR3 loop: CAISEVAGVTDTQYF. DNA of the CDR3: TGTGCCATCAGTGAGGTAGCGGGAGTCACAGATACGCAGTATTTT.

The chain links TRBV7-9 to TRBJ1-1, with D hard to call. There are 14 residues in the CDR3. Trimming removed 2 bases from V and 0 bases from J, with 7 bases in between. Germline values: CDR1 SEHNR, CDR2 FQNEAQ (reference sequence). The CDR3 sequence: CASSLFGVNTEAFF. The CDR3, as DNA: TGTGCCAGCAGCTTATTCGGGGTGAACACTGAAGCTTTCTTT.

This chain's CDR3 is CSASYLAGVNEQFF. CDR3 sequence (DNA): TGCAGTGCTAGTTATCTAGCGGGAGTAAATGAGCAGTTCTTC. The genes are TRBV20-1 and TRBJ2-1; 10 bases fit TRBD2. This CDR3 region has 14 residues. The V segment lost 3 bases and the J segment 7 bases; nucleotides outside the gene matches: 6. Germline V CDR1 and CDR2: DFQATT, SNEGSKA (reference sequence).

V and J are TRBV29-1 and TRBJ2-5, with 14 bases that match TRBD2. Germline V gene data show CDR1 as SQVTM and CDR2 as ANQGSEA. The CDR3 is made up of 14 amino acids. The V segment lost 6 bases and the J segment 4 bases; nucleotides outside the gene matches: 4. This chain's CDR3 is CSVYGLAGGETQYF. DNA for the CDR3: TGCAGCGTCTACGGACTAGCGGGAGGAGAGACCCAGTACTTC. The whole variable domain, filled in from reference TRBV29-1 and TRBJ2-5, reads SAVISQKPSRDICQRGTSLTIQCQVDSQVTMMFWYRQQPGQSLTLIATANQGSEATYESGFVIDKFPISRPNLTFSTLTVSNMSPEDSSIYLCSVYGLAGGETQYFGPGTRLLVL.